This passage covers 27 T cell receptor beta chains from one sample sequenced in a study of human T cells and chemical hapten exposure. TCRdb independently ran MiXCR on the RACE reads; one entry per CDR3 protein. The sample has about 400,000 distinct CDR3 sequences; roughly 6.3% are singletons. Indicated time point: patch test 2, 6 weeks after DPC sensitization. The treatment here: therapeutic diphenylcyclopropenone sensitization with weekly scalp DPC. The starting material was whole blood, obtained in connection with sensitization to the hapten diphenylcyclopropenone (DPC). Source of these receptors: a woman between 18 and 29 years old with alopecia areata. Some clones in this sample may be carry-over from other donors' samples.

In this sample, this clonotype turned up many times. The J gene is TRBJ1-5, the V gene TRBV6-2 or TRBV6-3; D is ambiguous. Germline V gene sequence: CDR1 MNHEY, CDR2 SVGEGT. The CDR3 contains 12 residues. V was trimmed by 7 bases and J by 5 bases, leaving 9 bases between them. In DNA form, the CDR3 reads TGTGCCAGCAACAACCCCGATCAGCCCCAGCATTTT. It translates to CASNNPDQPQHF.

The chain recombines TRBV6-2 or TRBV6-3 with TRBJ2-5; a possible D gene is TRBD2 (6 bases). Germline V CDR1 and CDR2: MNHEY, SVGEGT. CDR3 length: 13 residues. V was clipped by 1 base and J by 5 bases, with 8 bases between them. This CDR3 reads CASSYLAGETQYF. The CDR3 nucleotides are TGTGCCAGCAGTTACTTGGCGGGGGAGACCCAGTACTTC.

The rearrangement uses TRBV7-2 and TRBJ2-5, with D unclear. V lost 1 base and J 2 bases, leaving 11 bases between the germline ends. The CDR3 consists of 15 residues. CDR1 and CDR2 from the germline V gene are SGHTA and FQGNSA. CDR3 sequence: CASSLVLELQETQYF. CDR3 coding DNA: TGTGCCAGCAGCTTAGTGCTGGAGTTGCAAGAGACCCAGTACTTC. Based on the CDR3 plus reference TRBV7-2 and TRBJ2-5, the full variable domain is GAGVSQSPSNKVTEKGKDVELRCDPISGHTALYWYRQSLGQGLEFLIYFQGNSAPDKSGLPSDRFSAERTGGSVSTLTIQRTQQEDSAVYLCASSLVLELQETQYFGPGTRLLVL.

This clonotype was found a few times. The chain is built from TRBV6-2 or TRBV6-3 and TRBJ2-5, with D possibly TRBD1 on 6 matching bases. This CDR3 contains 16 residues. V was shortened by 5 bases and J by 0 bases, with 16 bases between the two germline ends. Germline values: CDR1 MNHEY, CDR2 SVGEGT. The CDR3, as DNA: TGTGCCAGCAGTAAACCCACTACAGGGTACCAAGAGACCCAGTACTTC. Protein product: CASSKPTTGYQETQYF.

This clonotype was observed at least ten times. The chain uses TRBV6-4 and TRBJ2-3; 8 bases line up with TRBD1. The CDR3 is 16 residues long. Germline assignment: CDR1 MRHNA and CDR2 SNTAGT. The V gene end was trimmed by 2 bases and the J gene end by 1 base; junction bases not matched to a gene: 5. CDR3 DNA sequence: TGTGCCAGCAGTGACAAGGCAGGGGGCGGCACAGATACGCAGTATTTT. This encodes CASSDKAGGGTDTQYF.

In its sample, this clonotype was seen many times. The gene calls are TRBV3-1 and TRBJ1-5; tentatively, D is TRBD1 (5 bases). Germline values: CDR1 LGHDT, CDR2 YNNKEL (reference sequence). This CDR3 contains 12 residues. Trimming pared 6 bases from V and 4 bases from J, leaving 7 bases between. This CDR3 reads CASSSGNQPQHF. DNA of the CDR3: TGTGCCAGCAGTTCAGGGAATCAGCCCCAGCATTTT.

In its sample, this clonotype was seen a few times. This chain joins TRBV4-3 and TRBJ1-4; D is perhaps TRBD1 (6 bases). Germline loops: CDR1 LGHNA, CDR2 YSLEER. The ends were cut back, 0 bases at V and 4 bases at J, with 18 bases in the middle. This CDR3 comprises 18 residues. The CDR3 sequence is CASSQDWGGRGLNEKLFF. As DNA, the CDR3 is TGCGCCAGCAGCCAAGATTGGGGGGGGCGAGGACTTAATGAAAAACTGTTTTTT.

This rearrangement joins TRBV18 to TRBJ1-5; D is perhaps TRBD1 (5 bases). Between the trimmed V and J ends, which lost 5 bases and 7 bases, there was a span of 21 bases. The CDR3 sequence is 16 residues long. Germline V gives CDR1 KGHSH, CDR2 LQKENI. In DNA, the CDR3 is TGTGCCAGCTCAGAAAGGGGCGCGGGGGATGGGCAGCCCCAGCATTTT. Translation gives CASSERGAGDGQPQHF. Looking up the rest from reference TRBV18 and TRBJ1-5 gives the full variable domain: NAGVMQNPRHLVRRRGQEARLRCSPMKGHSHVYWYRQLPEEGLKFMVYLQKENIIDESGMPKERFSAEFPKEGPSILRIQQVVRGDSAAYFCASSERGAGDGQPQHFGDGTRLSIL.

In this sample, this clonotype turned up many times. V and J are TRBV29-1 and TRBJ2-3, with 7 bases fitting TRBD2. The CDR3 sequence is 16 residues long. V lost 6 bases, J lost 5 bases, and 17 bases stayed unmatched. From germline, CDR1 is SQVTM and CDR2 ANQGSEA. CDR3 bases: TGCAGCGTGGCGGTTGGGAGCGGGGCCGCCGGAGATACGCAGTATTTT. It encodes CSVAVGSGAAGDTQYF.

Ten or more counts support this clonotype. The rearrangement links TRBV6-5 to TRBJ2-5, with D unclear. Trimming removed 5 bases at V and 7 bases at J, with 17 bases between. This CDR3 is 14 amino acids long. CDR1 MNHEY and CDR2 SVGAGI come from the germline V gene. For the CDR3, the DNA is TGTGCCAGCAGTCGATCAAACCAGTTGGGGACCCAGTACTTC. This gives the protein CASSRSNQLGTQYF.

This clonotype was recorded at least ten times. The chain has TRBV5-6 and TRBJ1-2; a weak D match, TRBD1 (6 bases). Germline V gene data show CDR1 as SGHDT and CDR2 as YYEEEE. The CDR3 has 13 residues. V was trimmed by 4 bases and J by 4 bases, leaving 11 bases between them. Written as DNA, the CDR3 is TGTGCCAGCAGCCCGGGGGGCAGCTATGGCTACACCTTC. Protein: CASSPGGSYGYTF.

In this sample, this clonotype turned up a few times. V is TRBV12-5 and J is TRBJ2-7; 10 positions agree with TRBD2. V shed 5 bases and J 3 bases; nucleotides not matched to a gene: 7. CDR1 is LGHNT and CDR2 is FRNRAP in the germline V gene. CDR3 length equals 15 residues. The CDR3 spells CASGAIAGGYYEQYF. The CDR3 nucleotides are TGTGCTAGTGGTGCTATAGCGGGGGGATACTACGAGCAGTACTTC.

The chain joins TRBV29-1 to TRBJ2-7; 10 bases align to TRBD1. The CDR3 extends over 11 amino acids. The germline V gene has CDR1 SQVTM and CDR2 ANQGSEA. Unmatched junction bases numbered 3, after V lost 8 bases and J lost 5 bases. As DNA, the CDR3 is TGCAGCTCTGGACAGGGGGACGAGCAGTACTTC. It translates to CSSGQGDEQYF.

CDR3 DNA: TGTGCCAGCAGCTTACTCCAGGGGGCGTCTGGCTACACCTTC. This encodes CASSLLQGASGYTF. The chain combines TRBV7-9 with TRBJ1-2; TRBD1 matches 8 bases. J was trimmed by 7 bases and V by 2 bases; bases with no gene match: 6. Per the germline V gene, CDR1 is SEHNR and CDR2 is FQNEAQ (reference sequence). This CDR3 contains 14 residues.

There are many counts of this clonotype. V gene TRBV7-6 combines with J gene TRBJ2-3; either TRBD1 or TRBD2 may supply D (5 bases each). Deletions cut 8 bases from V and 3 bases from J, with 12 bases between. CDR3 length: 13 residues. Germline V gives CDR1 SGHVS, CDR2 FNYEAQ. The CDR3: CASSGSSTDTQYF. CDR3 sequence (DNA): TGTGCCAGCTCAGGGAGTTCTACAGATACGCAGTATTTT.

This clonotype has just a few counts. CDR3 DNA sequence: TGTGCCAGCAGCCAACTCAGCAATCAGCCCCAGCATTTT. Amino acids: CASSQLSNQPQHF. The chain has TRBV3-1 and TRBJ1-5; D is ambiguous. The germline V gene encodes CDR1 LGHDT and CDR2 YNNKEL (reference sequence). Trimming took 2 bases from V and 1 from J, leaving 3 bases between them. The CDR3 covers 13 residues.

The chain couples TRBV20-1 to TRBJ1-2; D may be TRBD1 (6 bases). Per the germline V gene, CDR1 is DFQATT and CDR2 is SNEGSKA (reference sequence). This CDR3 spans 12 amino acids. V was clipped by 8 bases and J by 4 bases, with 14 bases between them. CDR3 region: CSPRGESYGYTF. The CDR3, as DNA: TGCAGTCCCAGGGGTGAAAGCTATGGCTACACCTTC.

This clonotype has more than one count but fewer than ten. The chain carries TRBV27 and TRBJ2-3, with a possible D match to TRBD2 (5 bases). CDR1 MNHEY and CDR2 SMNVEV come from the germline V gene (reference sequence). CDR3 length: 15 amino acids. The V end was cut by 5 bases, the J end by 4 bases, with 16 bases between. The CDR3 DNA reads TGTGCCAGCAGTCCTGCCCTCGACGGGGCAGATACGCAGTATTTT. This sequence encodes CASSPALDGADTQYF.

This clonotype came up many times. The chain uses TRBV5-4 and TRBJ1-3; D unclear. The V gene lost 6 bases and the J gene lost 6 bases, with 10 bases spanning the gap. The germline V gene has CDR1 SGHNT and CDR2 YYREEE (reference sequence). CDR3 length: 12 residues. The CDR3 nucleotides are TGTGCCAGCATCTCTTCGACAAACACCATATATTTT. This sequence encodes CASISSTNTIYF.

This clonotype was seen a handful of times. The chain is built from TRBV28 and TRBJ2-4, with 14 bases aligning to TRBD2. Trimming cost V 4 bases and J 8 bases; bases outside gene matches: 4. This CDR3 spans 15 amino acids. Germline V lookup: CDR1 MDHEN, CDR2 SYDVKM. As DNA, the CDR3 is TGTGCCAGCAGTTCCGGGACTAGCGGGGGCTACATTCAGTACTTC. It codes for CASSSGTSGGYIQYF. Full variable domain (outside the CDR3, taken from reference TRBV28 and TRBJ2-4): DVKVTQSSRYLVKRTGEKVFLECVQDMDHENMFWYRQDPGLGLRLIYFSYDVKMKEKGDIPEGYSVSREKKERFSLILESASTNQTSMYLCASSSGTSGGYIQYFGAGTRLSVL.

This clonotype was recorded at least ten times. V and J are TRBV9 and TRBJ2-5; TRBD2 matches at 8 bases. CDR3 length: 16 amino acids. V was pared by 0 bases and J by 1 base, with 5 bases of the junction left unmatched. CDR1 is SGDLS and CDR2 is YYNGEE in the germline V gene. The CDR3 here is CASSVAQRGLQETQYF. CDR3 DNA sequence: TGTGCCAGCAGCGTAGCGCAGCGGGGGCTCCAAGAGACCCAGTACTTC.

CDR3 amino acids: CASSLEGNTGELFF. DNA of the CDR3: TGCGCCAGCAGCTTGGAAGGGAACACCGGGGAGCTGTTTTTT. This rearrangement joins TRBV5-1 to TRBJ2-2; D is undetermined. Trimming left V 0 bases short and J 1 base short, with 4 bases between. Germline CDR1 SGHRS, CDR2 YFSETQ. The CDR3 has 14 amino acids. The full variable domain, in which reference TRBV5-1 and TRBJ2-2 provide the parts outside the CDR3, is KAGVTQTPRYLIKTRGQQVTLSCSPISGHRSVSWYQQTPGQGLQFLFEYFSETQRNKGNFPGRFSGRQFSNSRSEMNVSTLELGDSALYLCASSLEGNTGELFFGEGSRLTVL.

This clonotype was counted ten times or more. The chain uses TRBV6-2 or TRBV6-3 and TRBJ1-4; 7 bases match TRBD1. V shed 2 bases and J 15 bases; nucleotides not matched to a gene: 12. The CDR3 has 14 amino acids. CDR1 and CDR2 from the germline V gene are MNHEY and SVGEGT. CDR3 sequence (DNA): TGTGCCAGCAGTTACGGACAGGCCTCCGGGAAGGTGTTTTTT. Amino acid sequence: CASSYGQASGKVFF.

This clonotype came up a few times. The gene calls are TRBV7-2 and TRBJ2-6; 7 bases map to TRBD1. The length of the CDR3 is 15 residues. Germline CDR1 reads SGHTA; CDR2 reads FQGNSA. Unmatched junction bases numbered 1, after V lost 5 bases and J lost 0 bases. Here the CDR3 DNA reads TGTGCCAGCAGCCGACAGGGCTCTGGGGCCAACGTCCTGACTTTC. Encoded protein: CASSRQGSGANVLTF.

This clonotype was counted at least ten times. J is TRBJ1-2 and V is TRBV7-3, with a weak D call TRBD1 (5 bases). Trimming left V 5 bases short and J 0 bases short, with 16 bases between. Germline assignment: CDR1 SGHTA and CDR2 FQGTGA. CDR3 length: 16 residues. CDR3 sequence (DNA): TGTGCCAGCAGCCCCGAGGCGGACACCTCTAACTATGGCTACACCTTC. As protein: CASSPEADTSNYGYTF.

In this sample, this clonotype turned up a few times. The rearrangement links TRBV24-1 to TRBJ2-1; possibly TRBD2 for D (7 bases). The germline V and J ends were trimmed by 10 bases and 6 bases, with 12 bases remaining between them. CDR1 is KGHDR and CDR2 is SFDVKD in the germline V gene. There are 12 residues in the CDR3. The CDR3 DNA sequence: TGTGCCACGTCCGGGGGGCCCAATGAGCAGTTCTTC. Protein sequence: CATSGGPNEQFF.

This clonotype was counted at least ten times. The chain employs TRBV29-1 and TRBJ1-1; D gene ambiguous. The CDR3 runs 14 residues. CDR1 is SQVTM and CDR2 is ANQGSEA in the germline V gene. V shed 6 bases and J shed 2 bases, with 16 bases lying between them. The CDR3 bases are TGCAGCGTCTCACCGGACGGAATCAACACTGAAGCTTTCTTT. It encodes CSVSPDGINTEAFF.